This T cell receptor beta chain was recorded in a study of Ad26.COV2.S vaccination and SARS-CoV-2 variants. Overall study: The COV1001 Ad26.COV2.S trial arm included the donor. The authors gave Ad26.COV2.S intramuscularly, either once or twice 56 days apart. Whole-study results and caveats: Substantial breadth was reported for post-vaccination spike-specific CD8+ and CD4+ T cells.

Turning to this clone: Its matching antigen is unknown.

Treatment indicated: approximately 18 received Ad26.COV2.S at low or high dose, single or two shots; 5 received placebo; per-sample allocation not given. Sampling was done on day 63 after the first vaccine or placebo injection. An adult donor aged 18-55 years was enrolled in Boston. Germline-derived CDR1 and CDR2 are LGHNA and YSLEER. V shed 1 base and J shed 5 bases, with 6 bases lying between them. This CDR3 comprises 14 residues. The protocol was immunoSEQ multiplex PCR, while the TCRdb copy is restricted to in-frame clones and leaves out a portion. Of just over 350,000 clones listed, approximately 84% are singletons.

The sample in question was peripheral blood, obtained in a trial of Ad26.COV2.S vaccine versus placebo. The receptor was derived from a person aged 18-60 years who received the Ad26.COV2.S COVID-19 vaccine or a placebo. The rearrangement links TRBV4-3 to TRBJ1-6; D remains unclear. The CDR3 DNA reads TGCGCCAGCAGCCAAGGGTGGAATAATTCACCCCTCCACTTT. This translates into CASSQGWNNSPLHF.